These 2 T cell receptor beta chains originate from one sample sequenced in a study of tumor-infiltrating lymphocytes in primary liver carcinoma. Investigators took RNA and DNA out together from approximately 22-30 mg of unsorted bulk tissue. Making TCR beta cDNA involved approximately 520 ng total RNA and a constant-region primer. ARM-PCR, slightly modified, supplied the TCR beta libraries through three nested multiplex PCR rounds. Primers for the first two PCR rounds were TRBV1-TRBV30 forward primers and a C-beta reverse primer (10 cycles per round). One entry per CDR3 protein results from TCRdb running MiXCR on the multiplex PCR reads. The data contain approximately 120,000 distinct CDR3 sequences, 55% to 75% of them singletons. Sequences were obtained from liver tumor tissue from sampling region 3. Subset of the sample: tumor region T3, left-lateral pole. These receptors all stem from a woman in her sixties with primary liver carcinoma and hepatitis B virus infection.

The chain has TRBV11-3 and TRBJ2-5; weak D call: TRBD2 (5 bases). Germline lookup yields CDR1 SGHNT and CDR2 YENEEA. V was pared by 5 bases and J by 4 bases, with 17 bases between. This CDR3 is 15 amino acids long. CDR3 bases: TGTGCCAGCAGCCCACGTCTGAGGGCGGGAGAGACCCAGTACTTC. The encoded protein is CASSPRLRAGETQYF. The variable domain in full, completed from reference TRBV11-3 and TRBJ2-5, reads EAGVVQSPRYKIIEKKQPVAFWCNPISGHNTLYWYLQNLGQGPELLIRYENEEAVDDSQLPKDRFSAERLKGVDSTLKIQPAELGDSAVYLCASSPRLRAGETQYFGPGTRLLVL.

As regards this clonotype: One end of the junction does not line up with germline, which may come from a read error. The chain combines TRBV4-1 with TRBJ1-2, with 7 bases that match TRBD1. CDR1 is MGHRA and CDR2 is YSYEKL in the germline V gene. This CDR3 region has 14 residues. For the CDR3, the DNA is TGCGCCAGCAGCCAAGCAGGGGGTTCCTATTGCTACACCTTC. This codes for CASSQAGGSYCYTF.